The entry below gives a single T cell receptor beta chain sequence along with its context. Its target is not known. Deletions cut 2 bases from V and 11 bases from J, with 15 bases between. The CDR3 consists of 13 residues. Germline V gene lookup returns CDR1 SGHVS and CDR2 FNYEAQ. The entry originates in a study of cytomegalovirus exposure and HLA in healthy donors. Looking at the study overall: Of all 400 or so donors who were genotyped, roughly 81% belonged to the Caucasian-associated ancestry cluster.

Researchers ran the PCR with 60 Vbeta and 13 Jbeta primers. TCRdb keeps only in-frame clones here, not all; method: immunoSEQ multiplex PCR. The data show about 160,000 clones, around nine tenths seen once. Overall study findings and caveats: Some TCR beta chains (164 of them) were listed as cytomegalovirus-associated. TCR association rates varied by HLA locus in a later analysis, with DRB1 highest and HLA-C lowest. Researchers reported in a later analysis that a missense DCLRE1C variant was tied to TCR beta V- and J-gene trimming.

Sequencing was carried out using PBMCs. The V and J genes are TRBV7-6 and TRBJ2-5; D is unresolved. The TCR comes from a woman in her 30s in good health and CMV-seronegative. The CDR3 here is CASSLTIPSKQYF. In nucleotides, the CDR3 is TGTGCCAGCAGCTTAACCATTCCTAGTAAGCAGTACTTC.